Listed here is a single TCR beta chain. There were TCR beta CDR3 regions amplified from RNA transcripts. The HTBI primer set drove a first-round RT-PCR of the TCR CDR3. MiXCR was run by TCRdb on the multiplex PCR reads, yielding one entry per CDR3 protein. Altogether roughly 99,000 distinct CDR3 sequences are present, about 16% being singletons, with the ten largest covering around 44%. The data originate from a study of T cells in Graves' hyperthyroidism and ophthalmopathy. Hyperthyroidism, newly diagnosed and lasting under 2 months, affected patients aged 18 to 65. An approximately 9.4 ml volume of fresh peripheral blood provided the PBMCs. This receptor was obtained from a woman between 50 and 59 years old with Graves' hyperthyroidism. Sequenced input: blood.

CDR3 loop: CASSDRSNQPQHF. Written as DNA, the CDR3 is TGTGCCAGCAGTGACCGTAGCAATCAGCCCCAGCATTTT. The J gene is TRBJ1-5, the V gene TRBV2; D call uncertain. Germline-derived CDR1 and CDR2 are SNHLY and FYNNEI. The CDR3 runs to 13 residues. Trimming removed 3 bases from V and 0 bases from J, with 3 bases in between.